This record looks at one T cell receptor (beta chain) sequence and its context. The antigen remains unidentified. The CDR3 covers 16 residues. Germline values: CDR1 SEHNR, CDR2 FQNEAQ (reference sequence). Trimming pared 5 bases from V and 0 bases from J, leaving 14 bases between. The data belong to a study of beta chain features in type 1 diabetes. General observations from the study: Researchers report that Type 1 diabetes patients had moderately but significantly shorter TCRB CDR3s across all four CD4+ subsets.

Sequenced material consisted of expressed TCRB transcripts (all of the isolated RNA was reverse transcribed). Sequencing used immunoSEQ multiplex PCR; TCRdb keeps in-frame clones, though not all of them. The sample lists fewer than 25,000 clones, 55% to 70% occurring once. Sequencing used Tregs from blood. This chain connects TRBV7-9 to TRBJ2-1; D not resolved. The source is a man younger than 35 with type 1 diabetes. CDR3 residues: CASSPPLGGSYNEQFF. DNA for the CDR3: TGTGCCAGCAGCCCCCCCCTCGGCGGCTCCTACAATGAGCAGTTCTTC.